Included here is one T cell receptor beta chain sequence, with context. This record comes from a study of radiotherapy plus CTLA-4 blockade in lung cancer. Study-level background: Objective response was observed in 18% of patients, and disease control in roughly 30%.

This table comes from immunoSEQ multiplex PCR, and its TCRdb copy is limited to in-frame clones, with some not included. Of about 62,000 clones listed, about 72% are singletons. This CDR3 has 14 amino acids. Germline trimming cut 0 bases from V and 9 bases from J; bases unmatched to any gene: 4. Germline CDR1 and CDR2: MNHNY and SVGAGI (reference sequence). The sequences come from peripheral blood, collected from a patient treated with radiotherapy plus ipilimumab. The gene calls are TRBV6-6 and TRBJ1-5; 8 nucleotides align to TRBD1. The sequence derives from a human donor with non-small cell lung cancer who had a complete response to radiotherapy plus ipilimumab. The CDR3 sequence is CASSYSTGAGPQHF. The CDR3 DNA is TGTGCCAGCAGTTACTCGACAGGGGCTGGGCCCCAGCATTTT.